A selection of T cell receptor beta chains follows, all from one sample in a study of blood T cell repertoires in COVID-19. Clones were read by immunoSEQ multiplex PCR, and TCRdb kept only the in-frame ones, dropping some. The sample lists 200,000 to 250,000 clones; 85% to 90% were seen once. Sequencing was performed on peripheral blood. These receptors came from a man aged 45 to 65 with acute or convalescent COVID-19. Both conserved end residues are part of each CDR3. A D gene is named only where the DNA matches it firmly.

j_call	d_call	v_call	cdr3_nt	cdr3_aa
TRBJ2-5	TRBD1	TRBV7-7	TGTGCCAGCAGCACTCGCGGACAGGGGGGGAAAGAGACCCAGTACTTC	CASSTRGQGGKETQYF
TRBJ1-5	-	TRBV3-1/TRBV3-2	TGTGCCAGCAGCCACCTCGGGGGCAATCAGCCCCAGCATTTT	CASSHLGGNQPQHF
TRBJ1-2	TRBD1	TRBV13	TGTGCCAGCAGCTTAACCCGGGACAGTAACTATGGCTACACCTTC	CASSLTRDSNYGYTF
TRBJ2-7	TRBD1	TRBV27	TGTGCCAGTTCCCGCTCAGGGGGCTTCGGCTCCTACGAGCAGTACTTC	CASSRSGGFGSYEQYF
TRBJ2-1	TRBD2	TRBV20-1	TGCAGTGCTAGTTGGGCTAGCGGGGGCAATGAGCAGTTCTTC	CSASWASGGNEQFF
TRBJ2-2	-	TRBV10-1	TGCGCCAGCAGTGAGTCGATTGGAGAGGGCTCCAACACCGGGGAGCTGTTTTTT	CASSESIGEGSNTGELFF
TRBJ1-1	-	TRBV29-1	TGCAGCGTTGTTTCCACACTATTAGTGAACACTGAAGCTTTCTTT	CSVVSTLLVNTEAFF
TRBJ1-2	-	TRBV2	TGTGCCAGGGGGAGCACACCTTCGGGAATCTATGGCTACACCTTC	CARGSTPSGIYGYTF
TRBJ1-2	TRBD1	TRBV20-1	TGCAGTGCTCTTGGACAGGATGGCTACACCTTC	CSALGQDGYTF
TRBJ2-1	-	TRBV9	TGTGCCAGCAGCGCAACCGAGGGTCGGAATGAGCAGTTCTTC	CASSATEGRNEQFF
TRBJ2-5	-	TRBV18	TGTGCCAGCTCACTGGGGGCTGGGGAGACCCAGTACTTC	CASSLGAGETQYF
TRBJ2-1	-	TRBV6-6	TGTGCCAGCATAGGGGTGGGCAAGGGCAATGAGCAGTTCTTC	CASIGVGKGNEQFF
TRBJ1-6	TRBD1	TRBV9	TGTGCCAGCAGCGCCCGGGACAGCGGAACTAATTCACCCCTCCACTTT	CASSARDSGTNSPLHF
TRBJ2-7	TRBD1	TRBV9	TGTGCCAGCAGCGAGGGCCGGGACAGGGGTCTCTACGAGCAGTACTTC	CASSEGRDRGLYEQYF
TRBJ1-2	-	TRBV6-5	TGTGCCAGCAGTCGGGATTATCCTAACTATGGCTACACCTTC	CASSRDYPNYGYTF
TRBJ2-5	-	TRBV2	TGTGCCAGCAGTGAAGGACAGAAAGAGACCCAGTACTTC	CASSEGQKETQYF
TRBJ1-2	-	TRBV11-2	TGTGCCAGCAGCTTAGCATCCCAGGGGCCCTATGGCTACACCTTC	CASSLASQGPYGYTF
TRBJ1-2	-	TRBV12-3/TRBV12-4	TGTGCCAGCAGCTCCCGTATCTATGGCTACACCTTC	CASSSRIYGYTF
TRBJ2-2	TRBD1	TRBV10-1	TGCGCCAGCAGTACGACCTTAGGACAGGGAACGTCCGGGGAGCTGTTTTTT	CASSTTLGQGTSGELFF
TRBJ1-2	-	TRBV5-6	TGTGCCAGCAGCTTGGCCAGACTCAATCATCTTTTCTATGGCTACACCTTC	CASSLARLNHLFYGYTF
TRBJ2-5	TRBD2	TRBV5-5	TGTGCCAGCAGCTCTCCCGGGAGGGTGCAAGAGACCCAGTACTTC	CASSSPGRVQETQYF
TRBJ2-1	TRBD2	TRBV6-4	TGTGCCAGCAGTGAAGGGACTAGCGGGGGGCATGAGCAGTTCTTC	CASSEGTSGGHEQFF
TRBJ1-1	TRBD1	TRBV6-5	TGTGCCAGCAGTTACCCGGGGACAGGGAACACTGAAGCTTTCTTT	CASSYPGTGNTEAFF
TRBJ2-5	TRBD2	TRBV7-8	TGTGCCAGCAGCTCGCAACCGGGACTAGCGGGGGGAGAGACCCAGTACTTC	CASSSQPGLAGGETQYF
TRBJ1-6	-	TRBV6-5	TGTGCCAGCACTGGTGGGGCAGAATATAATTCACCCCTCCACTTT	CASTGGAEYNSPLHF
TRBJ1-1	TRBD1	TRBV11-2	TGTGCCAGCAGACTAACAGGGGTGAACACTGAAGCTTTCTTT	CASRLTGVNTEAFF
TRBJ1-4	TRBD1	TRBV18	TGTGCCAGCTCACCACGAGGGGGCGCGGATGAAAAACTGTTTTTT	CASSPRGGADEKLFF
TRBJ2-3	-	TRBV5-1	TGCGCCAGCTTTCCCCCCAAAGATACGCAGTATTTT	CASFPPKDTQYF
TRBJ2-1	-	TRBV7-2	TGTGCCAGCAGCCCACAGACCAACAGGGATGAGCAGTTCTTC	CASSPQTNRDEQFF
TRBJ2-3	-	TRBV5-4	TGTGCCAGCAGCTTGAACACAGGCAATACGCAGTATTTT	CASSLNTGNTQYF
TRBJ1-1	-	TRBV18	TGTGCCAGCTCACCCGACACCGCTTTAGTTATGAACACTGAAGCTTTCTTT	CASSPDTALVMNTEAFF